This TCR beta chain was recovered during a study of regulatory T cells in long-lasting Graves disease. Stated time point: newly diagnosed GD, antithyroid drugs for less than 3 months. RNA extracted from PBMCs served as the sequencing template. Germline V gene lookup returns CDR1 MDHEN and CDR2 SYDVKM. The length of the CDR3 is 14 residues. The V and J ends lost 5 bases and 1 base, in that order; junction bases with no gene match: 3. Library construction for TCR beta used iRepertoire HTBI primers and Arm-PCR of CDR3 regions. Using its own MiXCR run on the multiplex PCR reads, TCRdb lists one record per CDR3 protein. The sample contains more than 450,000 distinct CDR3 sequences, 12% of which appear only once. This clonotype was observed many times. Antigen unknown. General study points: Reduced TCR diversity was observed in persistent Graves' patients versus newly diagnosed patients.

These data were likewise used in another study, on T cells in Graves' hyperthyroidism and ophthalmopathy.

The V gene is TRBV28, the J gene TRBJ2-7; TRBD1 aligns across 9 bases. Sequencing used peripheral blood mononuclear cells (PBMCs), obtained at new diagnosis, from a patient treated with antithyroid drugs. This TCR came from a woman under 40 with Graves disease. The CDR3 spells CASSGTGSSYEQYF. Written as DNA, the CDR3 is TGTGCCAGCAGTGGGACAGGGTCGTCCTACGAGCAGTACTTC.